Below are 12 T cell receptor beta chains sequenced from a single sample in a study of T-cell memory formation after mild COVID-19. TCRdb reanalysed the 5' RACE reads using MiXCR and keeps one entry per CDR3 protein. The sample lists 170,000 or so distinct CDR3 sequences, roughly 23% seen once, with roughly 24% in the top ten. Sequencing used PBMCs or a T cell subset sorted from them (not recorded which). Source of these receptors: an adult woman who had mild COVID-19 (a few samples of this study predate the infection). Cell type and time point are not known.

V is TRBV7-9 and J is TRBJ1-1; the D gene is possibly TRBD1 (6 bases). Looked up from germline, CDR1 is SEHNR and CDR2 is FQNEAQ (reference sequence). The CDR3 runs 15 residues. V was shortened by 5 bases and J by 1 base, with 14 bases between the two germline ends. CDR3 in DNA: TGTGCCAGCAGCGGGAGGGGGAGGTGGAACACTGAAGCTTTCTTT. It translates to CASSGRGRWNTEAFF.

CDR3: CATSDPDRETQYF. In nucleotides, the CDR3 is TGTGCCACCAGTGACCCGGACAGAGAGACCCAGTACTTC. The chain has TRBV24-1 and TRBJ2-5, with TRBD1 as a possible D gene (6 bases). The CDR3 consists of 13 residues. Germline CDR1 KGHDR, CDR2 SFDVKD. V lost 4 bases, J lost 4 bases, and 9 bases lay in between.

The genes are TRBV12-5 and TRBJ2-7; 9 positions match TRBD1. This CDR3 spans 14 amino acids. Germline V gives CDR1 LGHNT, CDR2 FRNRAP. The ends lost 3 bases at V and 5 bases at J; junction bases unmatched: 5. The DNA of the CDR3 is TGTGCTAGTGGTTTTACAGGGGGCCACGACGAGCAGTACTTC. Its translation is CASGFTGGHDEQYF.

This rearrangement joins TRBV6-5 to TRBJ1-2, with 7 bases aligning to TRBD1. Germline loops: CDR1 MNHEY, CDR2 SVGAGI. CDR3 length: 13 amino acids. The ends lost 4 bases at V and 8 bases at J; junction bases unmatched: 7. In DNA form, the CDR3 reads TGTGCCAGCAGTTTTACAGGGGTTGTGGGCTACACCTTC. It specifies CASSFTGVVGYTF.

This clonotype was counted between two and nine times. The rearrangement joins TRBV7-9 to TRBJ2-5, with 12 bases fitting TRBD1. The CDR3 sequence is 16 residues long. Trimming removed 5 bases from V and 5 bases from J; junction bases left unmatched: 9. Germline values: CDR1 SEHNR, CDR2 FQNEAQ (reference sequence). The CDR3 spells CASSPPGQGAWETQYF. CDR3 bases: TGTGCCAGCAGCCCGCCGGGACAGGGGGCATGGGAGACCCAGTACTTC. The variable domain in full, with the rest retrieved from reference TRBV7-9 and TRBJ2-5, is DTGVSQNPRHKITKRGQNVTFRCDPISEHNRLYWYRQTLGQGPEFLTYFQNEAQLEKSRLLSDRFSAERPKGSFSTLEIQRTEQGDSAMYLCASSPPGQGAWETQYFGPGTRLLVL.

This clonotype was detected a few times. The rearrangement joins TRBV12-3 or TRBV12-4 to TRBJ1-2; D is uncertain. The CDR3 length is 11 residues. V shed 2 bases and J shed 8 bases, with 6 bases lying between them. CDR3 in DNA: TGTGCCAGCAGTTTAAGGAGCGGCTACACCTTC. This encodes CASSLRSGYTF.

The chain combines TRBV12-3 or TRBV12-4 with TRBJ2-7; perhaps TRBD2 as D (7 bases). The CDR3 length is 12 residues. Trimming cost V 8 bases and J 5 bases, with 13 bases left between them. The CDR3, as DNA: TGTGCCAGCTGGGGGGGCACGGACGAGCAGTACTTC. Amino acid sequence: CASWGGTDEQYF.

This chain connects TRBV29-1 to TRBJ2-2; 7 bases match TRBD2. V shed 3 bases and J 3 bases; nucleotides not matched to a gene: 1. The CDR3 totals 13 residues. Germline lookup yields CDR1 SQVTM and CDR2 ANQGSEA. The CDR3 protein is CSVDRGDTGELFF. DNA of the CDR3: TGCAGCGTTGATCGGGGGGACACCGGGGAGCTGTTTTTT.

This clonotype was seen a handful of times. The chain couples TRBV6-5 to TRBJ1-5, with D possibly TRBD1 on 5 matching bases. V shed 0 bases and J shed 5 bases, with 11 bases lying between them. This CDR3 region has 15 residues. Germline V gene data show CDR1 as MNHEY and CDR2 as SVGAGI. The CDR3 sequence is CASSYSGDGDQPQHF. The CDR3 region has the DNA TGTGCCAGCAGTTACTCGGGGGATGGGGATCAGCCCCAGCATTTT.

This clonotype was detected ten times or more. The rearrangement links TRBV24-1 to TRBJ2-2; D might be TRBD2 (5 bases). CDR3 size: 17 residues. V was trimmed by 4 bases and J by 6 bases, leaving 20 bases between them. The germline V gene has CDR1 KGHDR and CDR2 SFDVKD. CDR3 amino acids: CATSDHQTRSGPGELFF. The DNA of the CDR3 is TGTGCCACCAGTGACCACCAGACCCGGAGCGGCCCCGGGGAGCTGTTTTTT.

This clonotype has just a few counts. This sequence joins TRBV28 and TRBJ2-7; 13 nucleotides line up with TRBD2. Germline CDR1 is MDHEN and CDR2 is SYDVKM. J lost 2 bases, V lost 4 bases, and 2 bases had no gene match. The CDR3 runs 15 residues. DNA for the CDR3: TGTGCCAGCAGTTATGGACTAGCGGGAGCCTACGAGCAGTACTTC. It encodes CASSYGLAGAYEQYF.

The chain employs TRBV20-1 and TRBJ1-5, with TRBD1 matching 7 bases. CDR1 DFQATT and CDR2 SNEGSKA come from the germline V gene (reference sequence). V shed 6 bases, J shed 3 bases, and the junction held 11 bases outside the gene matches. This CDR3 spans 15 amino acids. CDR3 sequence reads: CSARQGAGANQPQHF. The CDR3 DNA reads TGCAGTGCCAGACAGGGTGCGGGGGCCAATCAGCCCCAGCATTTT.